What follows are 23 T cell receptor beta chains derived from one specimen sequenced in a study of T cells expressing NK-cell markers. TCRdb processed the 5' RACE reads again and assigns one entry to each CDR3 protein, with no DNA. The listing contains 550,000 to 600,000 distinct CDR3 sequences. The sample was blood T cells: a sorted CD56 or NKG2C T cell subset, CD4+ or CD8+ T cells, or bulk PBMC T cells (not recorded which). The receptors were sampled from a man in his late teens or twenties in good health.

The V and J genes are TRBV20-1 and TRBJ2-1; TCRdb picks TRBD2, but there is no DNA to check that call. This CDR3 contains 15 residues. The germline V gene has CDR1 DFQATT and CDR2 SNEGSKA (reference sequence). CDR3 sequence reads: CSAIKGSGDYNEQFF.

The rearrangement links TRBV29-1 to TRBJ2-3; the TRBD1 assignment by TCRdb is unverifiable without DNA. CDR1 SQVTM and CDR2 ANQGSEA come from the germline V gene. The CDR3 spans 15 residues. CDR3 protein: CSVLRDNVGPDTQYF.

The V gene is TRBV5-1, the J gene TRBJ2-1; without DNA, the TCRdb call of TRBD2 cannot be checked. The CDR3 has 15 residues. CDR1 and CDR2 from the germline V gene are SGHRS and YFSETQ. The CDR3 region is CASSLSGRDFDEQFF.

The chain joins TRBV7-8 to TRBJ2-1; the TCRdb D gene call, TRBD2, has no DNA to confirm it. This CDR3 contains 13 residues. From germline, CDR1 is SGHVS and CDR2 FQNEAQ. The CDR3: CASERETYNEQFF.

This chain connects TRBV6-5 to TRBJ2-1; TCRdb's D call of TRBD2 is untestable without DNA. The germline gives CDR1 MNHEY, CDR2 SVGAGI. The CDR3 is 15 residues long. This chain's CDR3 is CASRYLTGGSDEQFF.

The chain uses TRBV7-9 and TRBJ2-1; TCRdb lists TRBD2, though no DNA is available to test this call. This CDR3 contains 15 residues. Germline V gene lookup returns CDR1 SEHNR and CDR2 FQNEAQ (reference sequence). The CDR3: CASSGDGRAIYEQFF.

CDR3: CSVEDPVSGQKSASTDTQYF. The V gene is TRBV29-1, the J gene TRBJ2-3; TCRdb selects TRBD2, and the lack of DNA leaves this call unchecked. The CDR3 totals 20 residues. Germline lookup yields CDR1 SQVTM and CDR2 ANQGSEA.

V and J are TRBV5-1 and TRBJ1-4. CDR1 and CDR2 from the germline V gene are SGHRS and YFSETQ. The CDR3 runs to 13 residues. CDR3 protein: CASSLAANEKLFF.

The chain carries TRBV7-3 and TRBJ2-1. The germline V gene has CDR1 SGHTA and CDR2 FQGTGA. This CDR3 contains 12 residues. This chain's CDR3 is CASSFQHGEQFF.

V and J are TRBV27 and TRBJ1-1; checking the TCRdb D call of TRBD1 is not possible without DNA. The CDR3 runs 14 residues. Per the germline V gene, CDR1 is MNHEY and CDR2 is SMNVEV (reference sequence). This chain's CDR3 is CATKPTGVNTEAFF.

This chain connects TRBV5-5 to TRBJ2-2. Germline V lookup: CDR1 SGHKS, CDR2 YYEKEE (reference sequence). CDR3 length equals 14 residues. The CDR3 here is CASSLRVLTGELFF.

The chain joins TRBV15 to TRBJ2-1. The CDR3 spans 13 residues. Germline lookup yields CDR1 LNHNV and CDR2 YYDKDF (reference sequence). The CDR3 loop reads CATSVRPSNEQFF.

This chain connects TRBV30 to TRBJ2-1; TCRdb's D call, TRBD1, is unchecked because there is no DNA. There are 16 residues in the CDR3. Germline assignment: CDR1 GTSNPN and CDR2 SVGIG (reference sequence). Here the CDR3 reads CAWSVYPGPLGEEQFF.

CDR3 protein: CSARDGSGFRGEQYF. V usage is TRBV20-1 and J usage is TRBJ2-7; TCRdb indicates TRBD1, and absent DNA this call remains unverified. The CDR3 has 15 amino acids. CDR1 DFQATT and CDR2 SNEGSKA come from the germline V gene (reference sequence).

The chain is built from TRBV29-1 and TRBJ1-2; TCRdb's D call of TRBD1 is untestable without DNA. CDR3 length: 15 residues. Per germline, CDR1 SQVTM and CDR2 ANQGSEA. The CDR3 here is CSVEASIQGNYGYTF.

The chain uses TRBV20-1 and TRBJ1-5; TCRdb names TRBD1, which stays unverified in the absence of DNA. CDR3 length equals 15 residues. CDR1 DFQATT and CDR2 SNEGSKA come from the germline V gene (reference sequence). The CDR3 sequence: CSANPPGTEPSSQHF.

This chain uses TRBV5-6 with TRBJ2-1; no DNA is available, so the TRBD2 call from TCRdb remains unchecked. The CDR3 spans 15 residues. CDR1 and CDR2 (germline): SGHDT, YYEEEE. This CDR3 is CASSLQGLGRDEQFF.

This chain uses TRBV6-5 with TRBJ2-7; lacking DNA, the TRBD1 call made by TCRdb goes unchecked. Germline CDR1 MNHEY, CDR2 SVGAGI. CDR3 length equals 18 residues. CDR3 residues: CASSYSTSRIFPGYEQYF.

V is TRBV28 and J is TRBJ2-3; TCRdb calls TRBD1, which cannot be checked without DNA. The CDR3 runs 16 residues. Looked up from germline, CDR1 is MDHEN and CDR2 is SYDVKM. The CDR3 is CASKIAGTGPTDTQYF.

J is TRBJ1-1 and V is TRBV10-3; lacking DNA, the TRBD1 call made by TCRdb goes unchecked. CDR3 size: 15 residues. Germline-derived CDR1 and CDR2 are ENHRY and SYGVKD. CDR3 residues: CAISEAGHPNTEAFF.

The chain links TRBV12-3 or TRBV12-4 to TRBJ1-1. This CDR3 region has 12 residues. CDR3 region: CASSLWGEGAFF.

The rearrangement links TRBV5-1 to TRBJ2-1; TCRdb's D call of TRBD2 is untestable without DNA. The CDR3 loop spans 16 amino acids. Germline V gene sequence: CDR1 SGHRS, CDR2 YFSETQ. This CDR3 reads CASSLGGEGLYNEQFF. Complete variable domain (other parts from reference TRBV5-1 and TRBJ2-1): KAGVTQTPRYLIKTRGQQVTLSCSPISGHRSVSWYQQTPGQGLQFLFEYFSETQRNKGNFPGRFSGRQFSNSRSEMNVSTLELGDSALYLCASSLGGEGLYNEQFFGPGTRLTVL.

The V and J genes are TRBV6-5 and TRBJ2-3; the D gene TCRdb calls, TRBD2, cannot be checked with no DNA. The CDR3 runs 14 residues. Germline CDR1 reads MNHEY; CDR2 reads SVGAGI. CDR3 region: CASGVSGRADTQYF.